A single TCR beta chain is shown here with its context. Its antigen is currently unknown. This record belongs to a study of CD8 T cells in ankylosing spondylitis. The study, taken as a whole, reports: Clones that were linked to disease were CD8+ and were relatively rare in peripheral blood. Some motif variants had been reported before (in reactive arthritis synovial fluid and blood). Blood of patients with ankylosing spondylitis appeared to be characterized by a TCR beta motif of eight or nine highly homologous variants. Significant enrichment of disease-linked clones was reportedly seen in matched ankylosing spondylitis synovial fluid.

Researchers built TCR beta libraries using quantitative 5'-RACE with molecular barcodes. TCRdb reprocessed the 5' RACE reads via MiXCR and lists one record per CDR3 protein. The table has fewer than 500,000 distinct CDR3 sequences, around 20% seen once. This receptor was identified in a male donor with ankylosing spondylitis. The sample taken for sequencing was blood, either unsorted or a sorted T cell fraction (not recorded which).

The CDR3 is CSVAEGYTF. The CDR3, as DNA: TGCAGCGTTGCGGAGGGCTACACCTTC. The chain couples TRBV29-1 to TRBJ1-2; D gene uncertain. CDR1 and CDR2 (germline): SQVTM, ANQGSEA. The CDR3 consists of 9 residues. V was pared by 4 bases and J by 8 bases, with 5 bases between. Using reference TRBV29-1 and TRBJ1-2 for the parts outside the CDR3, the full variable domain is SAVISQKPSRDICQRGTSLTIQCQVDSQVTMMFWYRQQPGQSLTLIATANQGSEATYESGFVIDKFPISRPNLTFSTLTVSNMSPEDSSIYLCSVAEGYTFGSGTRLTVV.